The 9 T cell receptor beta chains given below trace back to one sample, sequenced in a study of blood T cells in healthy people across ages. A J-beta primer mix and a sample-barcoded 5' primer were used in a second PCR of roughly 7 to 12 cycles. TCRdb re-called the 5' RACE reads through MiXCR, storing one row per CDR3 protein. The table lists about 780,000 distinct CDR3 sequences, more than 35% of them singletons. The material sequenced was blood. Receptors were obtained from a man at least 80 years old in good health.

This clonotype was seen at least ten times. The chain is built from TRBV28 and TRBJ2-1; unclear D gene. The CDR3 has 10 amino acids. Per germline, CDR1 MDHEN and CDR2 SYDVKM. Trimming took off 4 bases at V and 10 bases at J, with 5 bases between the two ends. The CDR3 spells CASSSVEQFF. DNA for the CDR3: TGTGCCAGCAGTTCTGTCGAGCAGTTCTTC.

Only a few counts were recorded for this clonotype. The chain uses TRBV7-2 and TRBJ2-1, with TRBD2 matching 7 bases. V lost 7 bases and J lost 1; bases outside the gene matches: 7. There are 15 residues in the CDR3. Per germline, CDR1 SGHTA and CDR2 FQGNSA. The CDR3 protein is CASNSPGLSYNEQFF. CDR3 DNA: TGTGCCAGCAACTCGCCGGGACTATCCTACAATGAGCAGTTCTTC.

The chain combines TRBV5-1 with TRBJ2-5; D ambiguous. This CDR3 region has 13 residues. The germline gives CDR1 SGHRS, CDR2 YFSETQ. Trimming left V 4 bases short and J 11 bases short, with 18 bases between. The CDR3 DNA reads TGCGCCAGCAGCGGTCAGGAGTTCAATGAGCAGTACTTC. Encoded protein: CASSGQEFNEQYF.

This clonotype has a handful of counts. The J gene is TRBJ2-7, the V gene TRBV27; a possible D gene is TRBD1 (6 bases). Trimming took off 6 bases at V and 3 bases at J, with 15 bases between the two ends. CDR1 is MNHEY, CDR2 SMNVEV, per germline (reference sequence). The CDR3 spans 14 residues. CDR3 in amino acids: CASSSRGQYYEQYF. For the CDR3, the DNA is TGTGCCAGCAGCTCCAGAGGACAGTACTACGAGCAGTACTTC.

CDR3 loop: CASQRGGTQYF. CDR3 sequence (DNA): TGTGCCAGCCAACGTGGTGGGACCCAGTACTTC. This sequence joins TRBV12-3 or TRBV12-4 and TRBJ2-5; the D is unclear. The V and J ends lost 8 bases and 7 bases respectively, with 11 bases between them. This CDR3 contains 11 residues.

The chain carries TRBV29-1 and TRBJ2-1; possible D gene TRBD2, 5 bases. V was clipped by 8 bases and J by 1 base, with 9 bases between them. CDR3 length equals 12 residues. CDR1 is SQVTM and CDR2 is ANQGSEA in the germline V gene. The CDR3 nucleotides are TGCAGCCTGGGAGAATCCTACAATGAGCAGTTCTTC. This gives the protein CSLGESYNEQFF.

The chain recombines TRBV10-3 with TRBJ1-4; 9 bases align to TRBD1. In germline, CDR1 is ENHRY, CDR2 SYGVKD. The CDR3 covers 13 residues. The ends lost 10 bases at V and 7 bases at J; junction bases unmatched: 7. In DNA form, the CDR3 reads TGTGCCACCCTGGACAGGGGCGGTGAAAAACTGTTTTTT. Translating gives CATLDRGGEKLFF.

A remark on this clonotype: Sequence at one end of the junction differs from germline and may be a read error. The chain carries TRBV7-2 and TRBJ2-5; 9 positions match TRBD2. The V gene's germline CDR1 is SGHTA and CDR2 FQGNSA. The CDR3 is 14 amino acids. Written as DNA, the CDR3 is TGTGCCAGCAGCGTAGCGGGAGAAAGAGCGACCCAGTACTTC. This translates into CASSVAGERATQYF. The full variable domain, with the rest looked up from reference TRBV7-2 and TRBJ2-5, is GAGVSQSPSNKVTEKGKDVELRCDPISGHTALYWYRQSLGQGLEFLIYFQGNSAPDKSGLPSDRFSAERTGGSVSTLTIQRTQQEDSAVYLCASSVAGERATQYFGPGTRLLVL.

The genes are TRBV2 and TRBJ2-7; 7 bases agree with TRBD1. The CDR3 extends over 15 amino acids. The V segment lost 10 bases and the J segment 2 bases; nucleotides outside the gene matches: 14. Germline V gives CDR1 SNHLY, CDR2 FYNNEI. The CDR3 sequence: CATTNGQAAPYEQYF. Here the CDR3 DNA reads TGTGCCACTACCAACGGACAGGCCGCACCCTACGAGCAGTACTTC.